The 12 T cell receptor beta chains reported below all come from one sample, sequenced in a study of T cells in women clearing cervical HPV infection. TCRdb's table, derived via immunoSEQ multiplex PCR, lists solely in-frame clones and lacks some. The sample table includes tens of thousands of clones. The sequenced material came from blood buffy coat. The receptors were gathered from a woman between 18 and 75 years old with a cervical HPV16 infection that either progressed to CIN3+ or cleared (not recorded which).

In terms of frequency, this clone is medium-sized. The read is 3 residues too short to cover the CDR3 end, so that end is filled in from the germline J gene. The gene calls are TRBV9 and TRBJ2-5, with TRBD1 matching over 8 bases. Trimming at V came to 3 bases and at J to 4 bases, leaving 11 bases not matched to a gene. The CDR3 has 16 residues. Germline CDR1 reads SGDLS; CDR2 reads YYNGEE. The CDR3 DNA, read in part, is TGTGCCAGCAGCGCCCATACCGGGACAGGAGGAGAGACC. It translates to CASSAHTGTGGET. The full CDR3 is CASSAHTGTGGETQYF.

Of note for this clone: The sequenced fragment ends 3 residues before the CDR3 boundary, so the rest is inferred from the germline J gene. The chain is built from TRBV7-2 and TRBJ1-2; unclear D gene. Per germline, CDR1 SGHTA and CDR2 FQGNSA. The CDR3 covers 11 residues. CDR3 sequence: CASSLSYDYTF. The sequenced CDR3 bases are TGTGCCAGCAGCTTATCCTACGAC.

Remarks on this clone: The CDR3 is cut off 3 residues early in the read; its end comes from the germline J gene. V usage is TRBV6-1 and J usage is TRBJ2-1; 12 bases match TRBD1. From germline, CDR1 is MNHNS and CDR2 SASEGT. Losses at the gene ends were 4 bases for V and 6 bases for J; bases not matched to a gene: 7. This CDR3 is built from 16 residues. The part of the CDR3 DNA that was read is TGTGCCAGCAGTGGTCTGGGACAGGGGGCGGTCAATGAG. This sequence encodes CASSGLGQGAVNE. From start to end, the CDR3 is CASSGLGQGAVNEQFF.

Note on this clone: The read is 3 residues too short to cover the CDR3 end, so that end is filled in from the germline J gene. V and J are TRBV30 and TRBJ1-1, with D possibly TRBD1 on 6 matching bases. CDR3 length equals 12 residues. The germline V and J ends were trimmed by 8 bases and 5 bases, with 15 bases remaining between them. Germline assignment: CDR1 GTSNPN and CDR2 SVGIG (reference sequence). The CDR3 bases that were read are TGTGCCGCACAGGGTCCCAGGACTGAA. Its protein is CAAQGPRTE. The CDR3 as a whole reads CAAQGPRTEAFF.

As to this clone: The read finishes 3 residues shy of the CDR3 end, and the germline J gene is used to complete it. The chain employs TRBV7-8 and TRBJ2-7; D is uncertain. This CDR3 has 14 amino acids. CDR1 is SGHVS, CDR2 FQNEAQ, per germline. Trimming took 1 base from V and 3 from J, leaving 10 bases between them. CDR3 bases read: TGTGCCAGCAGCTTAGGGTCCAGTTACTACGAG. Protein: CASSLGSSYYE. The full CDR3 protein reads CASSLGSSYYEQYF.

Turning to this clone: The read terminates 3 residues before the CDR3 end, so the remaining end is supplied by the germline J gene. This sequence joins TRBV7-2 and TRBJ2-5; a possible D gene is TRBD2 (5 bases). Per the germline V gene, CDR1 is SGHTA and CDR2 is FQGNSA. The CDR3 contains 15 residues. V shed 3 bases and J shed 1 base, with 12 bases lying between them. This chain's CDR3 is CASSFGDPGQETQYF. Partial CDR3 DNA: TGTGCCAGCAGCTTCGGGGATCCTGGCCAAGAGACC. Looking up the rest from reference TRBV7-2 and TRBJ2-5 gives the full variable domain: GAGVSQSPSNKVTEKGKDVELRCDPISGHTALYWYRQSLGQGLEFLIYFQGNSAPDKSGLPSDRFSAERTGGSVSTLTIQRTQQEDSAVYLCASSFGDPGQETQYFGPGTRLLVL.

Regarding this clone: The sequence runs out 3 residues before the end of the CDR3; the remainder is reconstructed from the germline J gene. The V call is TRBV20-1, the J call TRBJ2-6; D remains ambiguous. Trimming left V 6 bases short and J 0 bases short, with 3 bases between. This CDR3 spans 12 amino acids. Per germline, CDR1 DFQATT and CDR2 SNEGSKA (reference sequence). CDR3 amino acids: CSAASGANVLTF. CDR3 DNA (partial): TGCAGTGCGGCCTCTGGGGCCAACGTC.

On this clone itself: The sequence runs out 3 residues before the end of the CDR3; the remainder is reconstructed from the germline J gene. The V call is TRBV7-3, the J call TRBJ1-1; D is ambiguous. Germline values: CDR1 SGHTA, CDR2 FQGTGA. This CDR3 spans 14 amino acids. Deletions cut 0 bases from V and 4 bases from J, with 9 bases between. The CDR3 is CASSLTGGPTEAFF. Partial CDR3 DNA: TGTGCCAGCAGCTTAACCGGCGGGCCCACTGAA. The complete variable domain, with remaining parts taken from reference TRBV7-3 and TRBJ1-1, reads GAGVSQTPSNKVTEKGKYVELRCDPISGHTALYWYRQSLGQGPEFLIYFQGTGAADDSGLPNDRFFAVRPEGSVSTLKIQRTERGDSAVYLCASSLTGGPTEAFFGQGTRLTVV.

For this clone: With the read ending 3 residues before the CDR3 end, the germline J gene is used to fill in that end. The chain joins TRBV2 to TRBJ2-7, with a possible D match to TRBD2 (5 bases). The CDR3 covers 11 residues. Germline CDR1 is SNHLY and CDR2 is FYNNEI. The V gene lost 7 bases and the J gene lost 2 bases, with 6 bases spanning the gap. The DNA read from the CDR3 is TGTGCCAGCATGAGGGCCTACGAG. Translating it yields CASMRAYE. The entire CDR3 sequence reads CASMRAYEQYF.

A word on this clone: The CDR3 extends 3 residues past the end of the read, so its final part is completed from the germline J gene. This rearrangement joins TRBV5-1 to TRBJ2-1; 11 bases are shared with TRBD2. The CDR3 covers 20 residues. In germline, CDR1 is SGHRS, CDR2 YFSETQ. Trimming took 0 bases from V and 2 from J; bases not matched to a gene: 13. The DNA read from the CDR3 is TGCGCCAGCAGCTTGGGGAGGTTGACTAGCGGGATTGGGACCTACAATGAG. Its protein product is CASSLGRLTSGIGTYNE. The whole CDR3 is CASSLGRLTSGIGTYNEQFF. Drawing the rest from reference TRBV5-1 and TRBJ2-1, the complete variable domain is KAGVTQTPRYLIKTRGQQVTLSCSPISGHRSVSWYQQTPGQGLQFLFEYFSETQRNKGNFPGRFSGRQFSNSRSEMNVSTLELGDSALYLCASSLGRLTSGIGTYNEQFFGPGTRLTVL.

About this clone: The read ends 3 residues shy of where the CDR3 ends; the end is completed using the germline J gene. The chain links TRBV10-3 to TRBJ2-2; D gene uncertain. CDR1 and CDR2 from the germline V gene are ENHRY and SYGVKD. The CDR3 has 13 amino acids. CDR3 DNA (partial): TGTGCCGCCCATATGAGCTATAATTCACCG. Protein: CAAHMSYNSP. In full, the CDR3 reads CAAHMSYNSPLFF.

On this clone: Read sequence stops 3 residues before the CDR3 end, and the germline J gene provides the missing end. The V call is TRBV19, the J call TRBJ2-3; no clear D gene. The CDR3 has 11 amino acids. Germline V gene data show CDR1 as LNHDA and CDR2 as SQIVND (reference sequence). Trimming shortened V by 9 bases and J by 4 bases, and 8 bases separated the two germline ends. CDR3 amino acids: CASTSADTQYF. The sequenced part of the CDR3 DNA is TGTGCCAGCACAAGCGCAGATACG.